Listed below are T cell receptor beta chains from one sample, sequenced in a study of T cell changes during pregnancy in multiple sclerosis. The data were produced by immunoSEQ multiplex PCR, yet TCRdb's version contains in-frame clones alone and is incomplete. The sample lists 45,000 to 70,000 clones; approximately 90% were seen once. The source material was CD4+ T cells from peripheral blood mononuclear cells, sampled after pregnancy. These receptors originate from a female donor with multiple sclerosis, enrolled in a pregnancy study. Both conserved end residues are part of each CDR3. A D gene is named only where the DNA matches it firmly. Only some rows state a clone size, as once, few, many or a class for expanded clones.

CDR3aa	CDR3nt	v_gene	j_gene	d_gene	abundance
CASSLRQGGDTEAFF	TGTGCCAGCAGTCTTAGACAGGGCGGGGACACTGAAGCTTTCTTT	TRBV6-5	TRBJ1-1	TRBD1	-
CASSLLAGGGADTQYF	TGTGCCAGCAGCTTACTAGCGGGGGGCGGGGCAGATACGCAGTATTTT	TRBV7-2	TRBJ2-3	TRBD2	-
CASSYTGNTGELFF	TGTGCCAGCAGCTATACAGGGAACACCGGGGAGCTGTTTTTT	TRBV7-8	TRBJ2-2	-	once
CATKVGRQSNQPQHF	TGTGCCACCAAAGTGGGTCGACAGTCCAATCAGCCCCAGCATTTT	TRBV6-5	TRBJ1-5	-	-
CASSVGQSGTEAFF	TGTGCCAGCAGCGTGGGGCAGTCGGGCACTGAAGCTTTCTTT	TRBV9	TRBJ1-1	-	-
CASSPLGGYEQYF	TGTGCCAGCAGCCCCCTAGGCGGCTACGAGCAGTACTTC	TRBV7-9	TRBJ2-7	-	-
CASSSQGTGYTF	TGTGCCAGCAGTTCACAGGGCACCGGCTACACCTTC	TRBV27	TRBJ1-2	-	-
CASSVTRGETQYF	TGTGCCAGCAGCGTAACCCGGGGAGAGACCCAGTACTTC	TRBV7-8	TRBJ2-5	-	once
CASSYSMTRVEGTQYF	TGTGCCAGCAGTTACTCGATGACGAGGGTTGAGGGGACCCAGTACTTC	TRBV6-6	TRBJ2-5	-	once
CASSLQGASSYNSPLHF	TGTGCCAGCAGCTTACAGGGGGCCAGCTCCTATAATTCACCCCTCCACTTT	TRBV7-2	TRBJ1-6	TRBD1	-
CASSLGGTVGYTF	TGTGCCAGCAGCTTGGGGGGGACGGTCGGCTACACCTTC	TRBV7-2	TRBJ1-2	-	-
CASSPGTGGKDTQYF	TGCGCCAGCAGCCCCGGGACAGGGGGCAAAGATACGCAGTATTTT	TRBV5-1	TRBJ2-3	TRBD1	-
CASSQEGAGVSYNEQFF	TGCGCCAGCAGCCAAGAGGGGGCGGGGGTCTCCTACAATGAGCAGTTCTTC	TRBV4-1	TRBJ2-1	-	-
CASSSYRGSEQYF	TGTGCCAGCAGTTCATACAGGGGTAGCGAGCAGTACTTC	TRBV27	TRBJ2-7	TRBD1	-
CASSLATGGSAEAFF	TGTGCCAGCAGCTTGGCAACAGGGGGCAGCGCTGAAGCTTTCTTT	TRBV5-4	TRBJ1-1	TRBD1	-
CASIRGGNTGELFF	TGTGCCAGTATACGGGGGGGCAACACCGGGGAGCTGTTTTTT	TRBV19	TRBJ2-2	TRBD2	once
CASSLGRSQETQYF	TGTGCCAGCAGCTTAGGGCGGAGCCAAGAGACCCAGTACTTC	TRBV7-2	TRBJ2-5	-	-
CASSLSPRNNYTF	TGTGCCAGCAGCTTGTCACCTCGAAACAACTACACCTTC	TRBV5-4	TRBJ1-2	-	-
CASSPTGIAFF	TGTGCCAGCAGCCCCACTGGTATAGCTTTCTTT	TRBV6-6	TRBJ1-1	-	many